The rows below give T cell receptor beta chains drawn from one sample of a study of regulatory T cells in long-lasting Graves disease. Using its own MiXCR run on the multiplex PCR reads, TCRdb lists one record per CDR3 protein. The sample lists about 470,000 distinct CDR3 sequences; 20% to 25% were seen once. The material was peripheral blood mononuclear cells (PBMCs), obtained when the disease was refractory, from a patient treated with antithyroid drugs. These receptors were collected from a female donor with Graves disease. The CDR3 runs from the conserved cysteine through the conserved F or W. D genes are given only for firm matches. Clone size is shown for a subset of rows, as once, few, many or a class of expanded clone.

TRBV14,.,.,14,TRBJ1-1,TGTGCCAGCAGCCCCAGGGACCGTTACACTGAAGCTTTCTTT,CASSPRDRYTEAFF
TRBV20-1,few,TRBD2,15,TRBJ2-1,TGCAGTGCTAGAGATGGGGAGGGCGACTACAATGAGCAGTTCTTC,CSARDGEGDYNEQFF
TRBV28,.,.,17,TRBJ2-3,TGTGCCAGCAGTATACGACTCCTGCAGCGGGGCACAGATACGCAGTATTTT,CASSIRLLQRGTDTQYF
TRBV19,few,.,11,TRBJ2-7,TGTGCCAGTAGTATAGGCCGAGAGCAGTACTTC,CASSIGREQYF
TRBV20-1,.,.,13,TRBJ1-2,TGCAGTGCTAGACTCGGACTCATGGAAGGCTACACCTTC,CSARLGLMEGYTF
TRBV20-1,few,TRBD1,15,TRBJ1-2,TGCAGTGCTAGAGATTACAGGGGGCTCGTCTATGGCTACACCTTC,CSARDYRGLVYGYTF
TRBV7-2,many,.,13,TRBJ2-7,TGTGCCAGCAGCGCCGCCCCCCAGGACGAGCAGTACTTC,CASSAAPQDEQYF
TRBV5-1,.,.,15,TRBJ2-7,TGCGCCAGCAGCTATTTGGGGCCAGAGGACCACGAGCAGTACTTC,CASSYLGPEDHEQYF
TRBV6-2/TRBV6-3,many,TRBD2,17,TRBJ2-2,TGTGCCAGCAGTTACACCGGACTAGCGGGAAACACCGGGGAGCTGTTTTTT,CASSYTGLAGNTGELFF
TRBV4-1,.,.,15,TRBJ2-5,TGCGCCAGCAGCCTGTCGACCCCCGGGGTAGAGACCCAGTACTTC,CASSLSTPGVETQYF
TRBV28,few,.,13,TRBJ1-2,TGTGCCAGCAGTTTATCGCCAGGGAATGGCTACACCTTC,CASSLSPGNGYTF
TRBV6-1,many,TRBD1,15,TRBJ2-5,TGTGCCAGCGGCGGCAGGGGGAGACCACAGGAGACCCAGTACTTC,CASGGRGRPQETQYF
TRBV29-1,.,.,16,TRBJ2-1,TGCAGCGTTGAGGACGGGAGGGACAGCTCCTACAATGAGCAGTTCTTC,CSVEDGRDSSYNEQFF
TRBV15,few,.,15,TRBJ2-7,TGTGCCACCAGCTTTTCGGTGGGGGGCCCCTACGAGCAGTACTTC,CATSFSVGGPYEQYF